The clone carrying this T cell receptor (beta chain) was counted between two and nine times. This sample is part of a study of response to subunit inactivated influenza vaccine. This CDR3 contains 16 residues. Germline values: CDR1 DFQATT, CDR2 SNEGSKA (reference sequence). V lost 3 bases and J lost 4; bases outside the gene matches: 10. TCRdb fed the RT-PCR reads into MiXCR, producing one record per CDR3 protein. The sample contains approximately 500,000 distinct CDR3 sequences, roughly 25% of which appear only once. The same specimen was also included in a second study, on T cells expressing NK-cell markers. That work contributes: What made the TCR beta cDNA was 5'RACE template switching with UMIs.

This chain joins TRBV20-1 and TRBJ2-3; 10 bases fit TRBD2. The TCR was taken from a man in his fifties who received an inactivated influenza vaccine. Sequences were derived from CD4+ T cells sorted from PBMCs, sampled about 12 days after vaccination. The CDR3 loop reads CSASGRRSGGADTQYF. The CDR3 DNA reads TGCAGTGCTAGTGGGAGGCGGAGCGGGGGGGCAGATACGCAGTATTTT.